The TCR beta chain under discussion was sequenced for a study of blood T cell repertoires in COVID-19 (dated by TCRdb to about 2020). General notes on the study: The collaborator samples originated in the United States, Italy and Spain and spanned the acute and convalescent phases of COVID-19. The prospective study material was composed of cDNA or gDNA derived from T cells, B-cell-depleted T cells, or PBMCs. Subjects who had been exposed to COVID-19, were actively infected with it, or had recovered from it provided the deeply sampled blood TCRbeta repertoires that made up the dataset. A freely available public database, intended as a resource for researchers studying the immune response to SARS-CoV-2, is where the repertoires were released. Samples came from the ongoing ImmuneRACE study (first 160 participants) plus 1,254 subjects from 6 global collaborators. Nearly every sample came with metadata listing a de-identified subject ID, COVID-19 status, age in years and sex. Where available, HLA class I and class II types were obtained from metadata supplied by the sample provider rather than from assay-based typing. The paper as a whole reports these results and caveats: How much clinical and demographic metadata was included differed by source and by participant, and the metadata was provided uncurated.

The collaborating institutions used their own protocols to collect whole blood in K2EDTA tubes. For TCRbeta analysis, collaborators shipped samples in one of three forms: frozen whole blood, isolated PBMCs, or DNA extracted from either of those sample types. The junction shows trimming of 4 bases on V and 0 bases on J, plus 16 bases between the germline ends. The CDR3 covers 17 residues, taking in both the cysteine and the phenylalanine. The entry retains the CDR3 DNA only, 51 bases that are in frame from base 1. From a lookup of the germline V gene, CDR1 and CDR2 are SGHTA and FQGNSA. On this clone itself: It lacks a known antigen. Within one base of it there is no much larger clone, and no base qualities were kept.

TCRbeta CDR3 regions were amplified from genomic DNA using the immunoSEQ Assay, a bias-controlled multiplex PCR. In the paper's pipeline: Nucleated cell counts per sample were estimated from amplification of reference gene primers within the assay. Sequence reads were collapsed and filtered to measure the absolute abundance of every unique TCRbeta CDR3 rearrangement. For each sample, productive Simpson clonality was calculated by taking the square root of Simpson's diversity index across productive rearrangements. Imported from immuneACCESS, the table was reduced by TCRdb to in-frame sequences with V and J called. These copies leave out some clones; in studies compared against another copy, an unresolved V gene accounts for under half, and the cause of the remainder is not known. V and J calls and clone size are given by that table; D and trimming were obtained from the DNA. This sample is represented by more than 200,000 clones; about four fifths of them were singletons. Clones ranked in the top ten supply roughly 10% of the sample.

Material: peripheral blood. This clonotype was sampled from a woman aged 80 or over with acute or convalescent COVID-19. Recombination joined TRBV7-2 with TRBJ2-1; TRBD1 is perhaps the D gene, given 5 matching bases. The DNA sequence is as follows: TGTGCCAGCAGCTCTCAGGGTTACACCTTCTCCTACAATGAGCAGTTCTTC. Protein translation: CASSSQGYTFSYNEQFF.